This T cell receptor (beta chain) was profiled in a study of T cell responses to AZD1222 COVID-19 vaccine. Study conclusions and caveats: In all cases, repertoires were sampled only after the peak T cell response. Spike-specific TCR depth and breadth grew after two AZD1222 doses.

The table came from immunoSEQ multiplex PCR; TCRdb's copy has only in-frame clones and leaves some out. The data hold 150,000 to 200,000 clones, with 91% observed a single time. Between the trimmed V and J ends, which lost 0 bases and 4 bases, there was a span of 10 bases. The CDR3 loop spans 14 amino acids. Germline V gene sequence: CDR1 SGHRS, CDR2 YFSETQ. Whether given at about 4 or about 12 weeks, second doses were pooled. With regard to this clone: The antigen remains undetermined.

The material sequenced was peripheral blood, taken 28 days after the second AZD1222 dose. The V call is TRBV5-1, the J call TRBJ1-2, with a possible D match to TRBD1 (5 bases). The TCR comes from an adult who received the AZD1222 COVID-19 vaccine. Written as DNA, the CDR3 is TGCGCCAGCAGCTTGGTGCAGGGCCCCTATGGCTACACCTTC. It yields the protein CASSLVQGPYGYTF.